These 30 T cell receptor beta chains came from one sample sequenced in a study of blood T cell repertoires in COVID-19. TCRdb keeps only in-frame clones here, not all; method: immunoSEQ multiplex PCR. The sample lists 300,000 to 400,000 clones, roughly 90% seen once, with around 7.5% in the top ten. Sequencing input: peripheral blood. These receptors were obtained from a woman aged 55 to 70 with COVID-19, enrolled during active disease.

CDR3 protein: CASSARDRGPNTEAFF. In DNA form, the CDR3 reads TGTGCCAGCAGCGCCCGGGACAGGGGGCCGAACACTGAAGCTTTCTTT. This chain connects TRBV9 to TRBJ1-1; 12 bases are shared with TRBD1. Germline loops: CDR1 SGDLS, CDR2 YYNGEE. V dropped 3 bases and J dropped 1; count of bases not matched to a gene: 4. This CDR3 has 16 residues. Using reference TRBV9 and TRBJ1-1 for the parts outside the CDR3, the full variable domain is DSGVTQTPKHLITATGQRVTLRCSPRSGDLSVYWYQQSLDQGLQFLIQYYNGEERAKGNILERFSAQQFPDLHSELNLSSLELGDSALYFCASSARDRGPNTEAFFGQGTRLTVV.

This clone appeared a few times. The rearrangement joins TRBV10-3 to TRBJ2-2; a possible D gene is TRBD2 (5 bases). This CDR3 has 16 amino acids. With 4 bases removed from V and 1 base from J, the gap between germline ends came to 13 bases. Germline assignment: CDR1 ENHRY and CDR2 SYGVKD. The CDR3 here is CAISGNLGGNTGELFF. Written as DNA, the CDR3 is TGTGCCATCAGTGGAAACCTAGGAGGGAACACCGGGGAGCTGTTTTTT.

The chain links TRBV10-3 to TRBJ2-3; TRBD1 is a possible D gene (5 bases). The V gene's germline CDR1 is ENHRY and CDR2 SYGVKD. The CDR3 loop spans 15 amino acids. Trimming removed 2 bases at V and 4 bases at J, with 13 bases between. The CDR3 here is CAISEPGKAADTQYF. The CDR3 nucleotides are TGTGCCATCAGTGAGCCAGGGAAGGCAGCAGATACGCAGTATTTT.

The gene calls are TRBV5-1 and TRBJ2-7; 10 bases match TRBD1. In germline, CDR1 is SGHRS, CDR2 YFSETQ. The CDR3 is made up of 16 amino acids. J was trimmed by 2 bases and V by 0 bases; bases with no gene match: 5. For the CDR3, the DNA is TGCGCCAGCAGCTTGGGTGCCGGACAGGGGGCCTACGAGCAGTACTTC. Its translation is CASSLGAGQGAYEQYF.

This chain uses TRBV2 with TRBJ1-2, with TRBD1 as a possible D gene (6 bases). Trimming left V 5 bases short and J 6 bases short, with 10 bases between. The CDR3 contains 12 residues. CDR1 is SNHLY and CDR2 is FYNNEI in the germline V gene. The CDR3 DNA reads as TGTGCCAGCAGTCCACAGGGAAATGGCTACACCTTC. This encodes CASSPQGNGYTF.

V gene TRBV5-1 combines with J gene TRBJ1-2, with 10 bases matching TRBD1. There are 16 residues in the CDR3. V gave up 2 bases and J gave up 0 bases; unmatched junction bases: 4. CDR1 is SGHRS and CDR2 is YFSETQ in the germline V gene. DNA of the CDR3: TGCGCCAGCAGCTTCAGACAGGGGGCGTCTAACTATGGCTACACCTTC. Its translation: CASSFRQGASNYGYTF.

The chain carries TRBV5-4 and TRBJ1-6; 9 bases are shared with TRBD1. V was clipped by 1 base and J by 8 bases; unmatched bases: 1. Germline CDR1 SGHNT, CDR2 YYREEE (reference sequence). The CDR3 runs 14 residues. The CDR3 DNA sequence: TGTGCCAGCAGCTTGCGGACAGGGGATTCACCCCTCCACTTT. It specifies CASSLRTGDSPLHF.

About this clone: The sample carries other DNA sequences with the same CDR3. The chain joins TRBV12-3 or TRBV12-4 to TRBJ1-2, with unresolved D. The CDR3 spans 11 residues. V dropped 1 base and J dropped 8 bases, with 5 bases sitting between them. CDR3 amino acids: CASSLGGGYTF. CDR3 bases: TGTGCCAGCAGTTTAGGAGGGGGCTACACCTTC.

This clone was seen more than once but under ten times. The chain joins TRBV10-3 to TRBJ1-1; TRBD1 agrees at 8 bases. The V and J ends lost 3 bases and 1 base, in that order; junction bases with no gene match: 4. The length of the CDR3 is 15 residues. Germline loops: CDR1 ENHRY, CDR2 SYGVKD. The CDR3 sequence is CAISDPRGPNTEAFF. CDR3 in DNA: TGTGCCATCAGTGATCCCAGGGGGCCGAACACTGAAGCTTTCTTT.

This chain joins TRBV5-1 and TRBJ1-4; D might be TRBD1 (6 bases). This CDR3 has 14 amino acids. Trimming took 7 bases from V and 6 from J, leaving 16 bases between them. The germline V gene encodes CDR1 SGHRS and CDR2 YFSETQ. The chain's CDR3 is CASGSRGDDEKLFF. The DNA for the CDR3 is TGCGCCAGCGGCAGCAGGGGAGACGATGAAAAACTGTTTTTT.

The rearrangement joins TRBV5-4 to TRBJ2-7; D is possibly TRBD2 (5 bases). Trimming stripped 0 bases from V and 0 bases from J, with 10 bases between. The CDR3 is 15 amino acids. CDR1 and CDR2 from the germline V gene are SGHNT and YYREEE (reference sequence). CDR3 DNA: TGTGCCAGCAGCTTGGAGGGTACTAGCTCCTACGAGCAGTACTTC. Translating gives CASSLEGTSSYEQYF.

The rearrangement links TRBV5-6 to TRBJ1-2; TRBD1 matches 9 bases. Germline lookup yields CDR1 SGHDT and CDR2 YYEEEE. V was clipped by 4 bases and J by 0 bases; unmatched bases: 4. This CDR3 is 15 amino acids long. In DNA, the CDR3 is TGTGCCAGCAGCCTACAGGGGGCTGCTAACTATGGCTACACCTTC. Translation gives CASSLQGAANYGYTF.

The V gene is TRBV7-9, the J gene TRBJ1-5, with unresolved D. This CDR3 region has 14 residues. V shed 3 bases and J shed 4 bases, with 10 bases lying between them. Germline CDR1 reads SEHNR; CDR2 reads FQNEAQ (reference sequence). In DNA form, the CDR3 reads TGTGCCAGCAGCTTTGGTTCGGGAAATCAGCCCCAGCATTTT. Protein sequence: CASSFGSGNQPQHF.

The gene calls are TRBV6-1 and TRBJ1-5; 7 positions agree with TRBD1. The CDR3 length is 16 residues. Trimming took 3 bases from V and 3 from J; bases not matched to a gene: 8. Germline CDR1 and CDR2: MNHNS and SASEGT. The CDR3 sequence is CASSDRTGRINQPQHF. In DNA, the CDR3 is TGTGCCAGCAGTGATCGGACAGGTCGGATCAATCAGCCCCAGCATTTT.

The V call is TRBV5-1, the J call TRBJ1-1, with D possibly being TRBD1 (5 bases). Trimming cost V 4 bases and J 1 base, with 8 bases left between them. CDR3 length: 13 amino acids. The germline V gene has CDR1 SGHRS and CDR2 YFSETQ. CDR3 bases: TGCGCCAGCAGCCCAGGACAGAACACTGAAGCTTTCTTT. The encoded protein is CASSPGQNTEAFF.

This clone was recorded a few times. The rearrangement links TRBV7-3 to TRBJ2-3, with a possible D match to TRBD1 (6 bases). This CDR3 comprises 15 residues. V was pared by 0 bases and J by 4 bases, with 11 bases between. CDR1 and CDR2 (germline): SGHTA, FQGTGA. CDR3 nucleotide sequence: TGTGCCAGCAGCTTAACTCAGGGGTCTGCAGATACGCAGTATTTT. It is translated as CASSLTQGSADTQYF.

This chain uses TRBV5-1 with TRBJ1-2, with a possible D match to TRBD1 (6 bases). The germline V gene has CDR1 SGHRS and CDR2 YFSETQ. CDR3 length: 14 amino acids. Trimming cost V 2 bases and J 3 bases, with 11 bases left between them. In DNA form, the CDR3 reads TGCGCCAGCAGCTTTTCGCGACAGGACTATGGCTACACCTTC. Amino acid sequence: CASSFSRQDYGYTF.

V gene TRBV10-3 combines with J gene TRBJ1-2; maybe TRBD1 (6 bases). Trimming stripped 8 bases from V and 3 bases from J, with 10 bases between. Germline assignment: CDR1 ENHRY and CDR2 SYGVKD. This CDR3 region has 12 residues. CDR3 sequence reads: CAIEGGDYGYTF. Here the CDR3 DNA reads TGTGCCATCGAGGGGGGGGACTATGGCTACACCTTC.

The CDR3 spells CASSPGLAGSTDTQYF. CDR3 DNA sequence: TGTGCCAGCTCACCGGGACTAGCGGGGAGCACAGATACGCAGTATTTT. The V and J genes are TRBV18 and TRBJ2-3; 13 nucleotides line up with TRBD2. The CDR3 has 16 residues. Germline V lookup: CDR1 KGHSH, CDR2 LQKENI. V was clipped by 3 bases and J by 0 bases; unmatched bases: 0.

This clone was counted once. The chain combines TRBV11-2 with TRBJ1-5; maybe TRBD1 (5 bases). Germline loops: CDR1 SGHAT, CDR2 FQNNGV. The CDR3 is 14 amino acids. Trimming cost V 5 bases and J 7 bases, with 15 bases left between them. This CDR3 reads CASSQGAVAQPQHF. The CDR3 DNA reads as TGTGCCAGCAGCCAAGGGGCAGTTGCCCAGCCCCAGCATTTT.

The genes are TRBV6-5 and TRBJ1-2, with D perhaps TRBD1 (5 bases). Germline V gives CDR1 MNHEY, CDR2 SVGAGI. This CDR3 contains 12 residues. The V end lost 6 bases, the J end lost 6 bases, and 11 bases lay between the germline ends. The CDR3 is CASSWGGDGYTF. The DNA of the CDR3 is TGTGCCAGCAGCTGGGGAGGGGATGGCTACACCTTC.

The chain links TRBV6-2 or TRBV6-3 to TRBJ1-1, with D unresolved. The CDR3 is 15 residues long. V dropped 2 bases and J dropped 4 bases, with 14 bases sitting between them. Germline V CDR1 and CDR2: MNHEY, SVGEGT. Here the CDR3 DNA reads TGTGCCAGCAGTTACGCGGGAGAGGTGGGCACTGAAGCTTTCTTT. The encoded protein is CASSYAGEVGTEAFF.

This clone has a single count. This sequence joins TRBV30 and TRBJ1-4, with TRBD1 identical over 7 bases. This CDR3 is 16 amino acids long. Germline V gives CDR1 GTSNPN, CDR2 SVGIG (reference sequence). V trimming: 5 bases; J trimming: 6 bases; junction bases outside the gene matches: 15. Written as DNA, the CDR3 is TGTGCCTGGCTTAAGGGGGCGAGGGGTCGCTATGAAAAACTGTTTTTT. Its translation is CAWLKGARGRYEKLFF.

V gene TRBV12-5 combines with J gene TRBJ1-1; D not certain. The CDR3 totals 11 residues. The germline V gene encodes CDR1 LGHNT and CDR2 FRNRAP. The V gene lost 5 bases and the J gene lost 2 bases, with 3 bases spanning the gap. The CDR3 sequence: CASGQNTEAFF. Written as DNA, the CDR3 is TGTGCTAGTGGTCAAAACACTGAAGCTTTCTTT.

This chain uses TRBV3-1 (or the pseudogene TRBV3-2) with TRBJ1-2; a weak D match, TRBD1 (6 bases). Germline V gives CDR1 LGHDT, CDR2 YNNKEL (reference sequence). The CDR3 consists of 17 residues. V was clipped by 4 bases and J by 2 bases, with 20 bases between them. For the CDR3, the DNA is TGTGCCAGCAGCCTCAGTGGGGGACACGATATAAACTATGGCTACACCTTC. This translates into CASSLSGGHDINYGYTF.

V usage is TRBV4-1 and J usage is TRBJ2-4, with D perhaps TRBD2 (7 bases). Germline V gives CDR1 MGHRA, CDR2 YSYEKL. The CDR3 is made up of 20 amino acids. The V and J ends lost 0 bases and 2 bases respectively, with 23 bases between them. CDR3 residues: CASSQEEFQTGGLTKNIQYF. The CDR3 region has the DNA TGCGCCAGCAGCCAAGAGGAATTTCAAACCGGGGGGCTGACCAAAAACATTCAGTACTTC.

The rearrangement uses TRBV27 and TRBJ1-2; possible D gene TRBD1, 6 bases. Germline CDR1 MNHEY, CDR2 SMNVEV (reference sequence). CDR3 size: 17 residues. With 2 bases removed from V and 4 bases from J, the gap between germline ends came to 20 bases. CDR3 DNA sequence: TGTGCCAGCAGTTTAAGGGCCAGGGGATTCTCTGGCTATGGCTACACCTTC. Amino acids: CASSLRARGFSGYGYTF.

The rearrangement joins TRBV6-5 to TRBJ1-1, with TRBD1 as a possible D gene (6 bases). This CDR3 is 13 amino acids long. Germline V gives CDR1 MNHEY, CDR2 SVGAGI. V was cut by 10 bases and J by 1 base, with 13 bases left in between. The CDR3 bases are TGTGCCACGCGTAACAGGGAGAACACTGAAGCTTTCTTT. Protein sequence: CATRNRENTEAFF.

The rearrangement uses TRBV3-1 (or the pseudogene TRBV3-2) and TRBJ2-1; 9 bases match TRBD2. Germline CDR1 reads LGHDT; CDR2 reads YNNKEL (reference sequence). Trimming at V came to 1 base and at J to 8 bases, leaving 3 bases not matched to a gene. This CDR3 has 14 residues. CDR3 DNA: TGTGCCAGCAGCCAAGGCGGGGGGGTTGATGAGCAGTTCTTC. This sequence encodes CASSQGGGVDEQFF.

CDR3 sequence (DNA): TGTGCCAGCAGCTTAGGGCGGGGGCCAACTGAAGCTTTCTTT. The encoded protein is CASSLGRGPTEAFF. J is TRBJ1-1 and V is TRBV11-1, with D tentatively TRBD1 (6 bases). V was pared by 1 base and J by 5 bases, with 11 bases between. The CDR3 runs 14 residues. CDR1 is SGHAT and CDR2 is FQDESV in the germline V gene (reference sequence).